A single sample gave rise to the 8 T cell receptor beta chains below, sequenced in a study of cytomegalovirus exposure and HLA in healthy donors. Amplification used 60 Vbeta primers and 13 Jbeta primers. TCRdb keeps only in-frame clones here, not all; method: immunoSEQ multiplex PCR. The sample lists some 60,000 clones, 85% occurring once. Sequenced material: PBMCs. Receptors originate from a female donor in good health and CMV-seronegative.

V usage is TRBV28 and J usage is TRBJ1-2; D perhaps matches TRBD1 (6 bases). The CDR3 loop spans 15 amino acids. V shed 5 bases and J shed 4 bases, with 17 bases lying between them. Germline V CDR1 and CDR2: MDHEN, SYDVKM. CDR3 region: CASSPINREGYGYTF. Here the CDR3 DNA reads TGTGCCAGCAGTCCTATCAACAGGGAAGGCTATGGCTACACCTTC.

A single count supports this clone. J is TRBJ2-1 and V is TRBV29-1; possible D gene TRBD2, 5 bases. V was shortened by 2 bases and J by 1 base, with 9 bases between the two germline ends. The CDR3 has 14 residues. Germline lookup yields CDR1 SQVTM and CDR2 ANQGSEA. The CDR3 here is CSVEPTSSYNEQFF. CDR3 in DNA: TGCAGCGTTGAACCAACTAGTTCCTACAATGAGCAGTTCTTC.

The chain combines TRBV9 with TRBJ2-7; TRBD1 aligns across 9 bases. CDR1 is SGDLS, CDR2 YYNGEE, per germline. V lost 0 bases, J lost 6 bases, and 10 bases stayed unmatched. The CDR3 has 16 residues. In nucleotides, the CDR3 is TGTGCCAGCAGCGTAGGGGGGACAGGGATTCTATCCGAGCAGTACTTC. It translates to CASSVGGTGILSEQYF.

This sequence joins TRBV27 and TRBJ2-7, with D tentatively TRBD1 (5 bases). Germline V CDR1 and CDR2: MNHEY, SMNVEV (reference sequence). The CDR3 consists of 15 residues. Trimming took 1 base from V and 2 from J, leaving 12 bases between them. This chain's CDR3 is CASSLFAGWAYEQYF. The CDR3 nucleotides read TGTGCCAGCAGTTTATTTGCAGGGTGGGCCTACGAGCAGTACTTC.

The chain recombines TRBV7-9 with TRBJ2-7, with D perhaps matching TRBD2 (6 bases). Germline assignment: CDR1 SEHNR and CDR2 FQNEAQ (reference sequence). Between the trimmed V and J ends, which lost 6 bases and 7 bases, there was a span of 16 bases. CDR3 length: 13 residues. CDR3 coding DNA: TGTGCCAGCAGGCCCGGGGGTGGGAGGGAGCAGTACTTC. Its protein product is CASRPGGGREQYF.

The chain has TRBV4-2 and TRBJ2-3; weak D call: TRBD2 (6 bases). The V gene lost 3 bases and the J gene lost 2 bases, with 12 bases spanning the gap. In germline, CDR1 is LGHNA, CDR2 YNFKEQ. This CDR3 contains 15 residues. The CDR3 DNA follows: TGTGCCAGCAGCCAGGAACTAGCAGTCACAGATACGCAGTATTTT. It specifies CASSQELAVTDTQYF.

The J gene is TRBJ1-6, the V gene TRBV30, with D possibly matching TRBD1 (5 bases). Deletions cut 2 bases from V and 5 bases from J, with 7 bases between. This CDR3 has 13 amino acids. CDR1 is GTSNPN, CDR2 SVGIG, per germline (reference sequence). CDR3: CAWSSGDNSPLHF. The CDR3 DNA sequence: TGTGCCTGGAGTTCGGGGGATAATTCACCCCTCCACTTT.

V gene TRBV10-2 combines with J gene TRBJ2-7; TRBD1 aligns across 10 bases. This CDR3 has 15 amino acids. CDR1 WSHSY and CDR2 SAAADI come from the germline V gene. V was pared by 0 bases and J by 5 bases, with 4 bases of the junction left unmatched. CDR3 sequence: CASSESEGQGDEQYF. The CDR3 coding sequence is TGCGCCAGCAGTGAGTCTGAAGGACAGGGGGACGAGCAGTACTTC.